This T cell receptor beta chain was identified during a study of OX40 agonist ivuxolimab in advanced cancers. TCRdb keeps only in-frame clones here, not all; method: immunoSEQ multiplex PCR. The profile shows tens of thousands of clones, 88% of them singletons. This clone showed up just a few times. Its specificity is unknown. J lost 7 bases, V lost 5 bases, and 5 bases had no gene match. The CDR3 totals 13 residues. Per the germline V gene, CDR1 is SGHTA and CDR2 is FQGTGA. Study findings and constraints: The 0.1-3.0 mg/kg partial responders had among the lowest clonal expansion.

The chain combines TRBV7-3 with TRBJ2-1, with 7 bases lining up with TRBD1. The specimen was CD4+ or CD8+ T cells sorted from blood, collected in a trial of the OX40 agonist ivuxolimab. This receptor was obtained from an adult with an advanced solid tumor such as melanoma, head and neck, liver or kidney cancer. The CDR3 sequence is CASSPGGGNEQFF. CDR3 coding DNA: TGTGCCAGCAGCCCAGGGGGTGGGAATGAGCAGTTCTTC.